Below, 29 T cell receptor beta chains from the same sample are listed, as sequenced in a study of T cells in localized non-small cell lung cancer. Assay: immunoSEQ multiplex PCR; the TCRdb copy retains only in-frame clones and omits some. The data show 35,000 to 40,000 clones, about 87% seen once. The input for sequencing was peripheral blood, taken before any cancer treatment. The source of these receptors is a woman aged 40-69 years with stage I lung adenocarcinoma.

By frequency in the sample, this clone is medium-sized (0.01 to 0.1%). The chain recombines TRBV4-1 with TRBJ1-2, with a weak D call TRBD1 (5 bases). The germline V gene encodes CDR1 MGHRA and CDR2 YSYEKL. The CDR3 runs to 15 residues. The V end was cut by 1 base, the J end by 4 bases, with 13 bases between. The CDR3 DNA sequence: TGCGCCAGCAGCCAAGGCAGAGGGAGGGGCTATGGCTACACCTTC. Its translation is CASSQGRGRGYGYTF.

The V and J genes are TRBV5-1 and TRBJ2-2; D gene unclear. V was cut by 0 bases and J by 1 base, with 4 bases left in between. The CDR3 totals 14 residues. Germline assignment: CDR1 SGHRS and CDR2 YFSETQ. Written as DNA, the CDR3 is TGCGCCAGCAGCTTGGGCGTGAACACCGGGGAGCTGTTTTTT. Translating gives CASSLGVNTGELFF.

This chain connects TRBV18 to TRBJ2-5, with D unclear. Germline V gives CDR1 KGHSH, CDR2 LQKENI. V was pared by 6 bases and J by 4 bases, with 12 bases between. The CDR3 is 13 residues long. DNA for the CDR3: TGTGCCAGCTCTGCCTCCCCAAGAGAGACCCAGTACTTC. Encoded protein: CASSASPRETQYF.

The chain combines TRBV19 with TRBJ1-2; D not resolved. The CDR3 has 15 amino acids. Per germline, CDR1 LNHDA and CDR2 SQIVND (reference sequence). The V end was cut by 4 bases, the J end by 4 bases, with 16 bases between. The CDR3 spells CASSTSNRKTYGYTF. The CDR3 region has the DNA TGTGCCAGTAGTACCTCAAATCGAAAGACCTATGGCTACACCTTC.

This sequence joins TRBV5-1 and TRBJ1-3; 7 positions agree with TRBD1. CDR1 is SGHRS and CDR2 is YFSETQ in the germline V gene. The CDR3 totals 15 residues. Germline trimming cut 0 bases from V and 2 bases from J; bases unmatched to any gene: 2. The CDR3 region has the DNA TGCGCCAGCAGCTTGGAAAGGGGGCCTGGAAACACCATATATTTT. It encodes CASSLERGPGNTIYF.

This clone was counted a single time. The rearrangement joins TRBV30 to TRBJ1-1; tentatively, D is TRBD1 (6 bases). Looked up from germline, CDR1 is GTSNPN and CDR2 is SVGIG (reference sequence). This CDR3 comprises 12 residues. V lost 3 bases to trimming and J lost 5 bases, with 10 bases between them. The CDR3 nucleotides are TGTGCCTGGAGCCGCAGGGGAACTGAAGCTTTCTTT. Amino acids: CAWSRRGTEAFF.

In its sample, this clone was seen once. The chain recombines TRBV5-6 with TRBJ2-2, with D possibly being TRBD2 (6 bases). The CDR3 sequence is 14 residues long. CDR1 SGHDT and CDR2 YYEEEE come from the germline V gene. Trimming removed 4 bases from V and 4 bases from J, with 11 bases in between. The CDR3 DNA reads TGTGCCAGCAGCCATGGGGGAGGCACCGGGGAGCTGTTTTTT. It specifies CASSHGGGTGELFF. Based on the CDR3 plus reference TRBV5-6 and TRBJ2-2, the full variable domain is DAGVTQSPTHLIKTRGQQVTLRCSPKSGHDTVSWYQQALGQGPQFIFQYYEEEERQRGNFPDRFSGHQFPNYSSELNVNALLLGDSALYLCASSHGGGTGELFFGEGSRLTVL.

The chain recombines TRBV27 with TRBJ2-5; D not certain. The germline gives CDR1 MNHEY, CDR2 SMNVEV (reference sequence). This CDR3 has 16 amino acids. Trimming left V 0 bases short and J 1 base short, with 12 bases between. In DNA, the CDR3 is TGTGCCAGCAGTTTATCGATCGCAGCCACCCAAGAGACCCAGTACTTC. Translated: CASSLSIAATQETQYF.

This chain links TRBV28 with TRBJ2-7; D assignment may be TRBD1 or TRBD2 (5 bases each). V dropped 4 bases and J dropped 0 bases, with 19 bases sitting between them. The germline V gene has CDR1 MDHEN and CDR2 SYDVKM. The CDR3 spans 17 residues. The CDR3 DNA reads as TGTGCCAGCAGTTCGGAACCCGGGACGGTACTCTCCTACGAGCAGTACTTC. Its translation is CASSSEPGTVLSYEQYF.

The J gene is TRBJ1-2, the V gene TRBV27; TRBD1 matches at 7 bases. V gave up 6 bases and J gave up 3 bases; unmatched junction bases: 7. Germline V gene lookup returns CDR1 MNHEY and CDR2 SMNVEV (reference sequence). The CDR3 runs 14 residues. The DNA of the CDR3 is TGTGCCAGCAGACCCGGGACAGCCTACTATGGCTACACCTTC. Translating gives CASRPGTAYYGYTF.

This clone has a handful of counts. This chain joins TRBV7-6 and TRBJ2-7; TRBD2 matches 12 bases. V shed 4 bases and J 2 bases; nucleotides not matched to a gene: 3. This CDR3 comprises 15 residues. The germline V gene encodes CDR1 SGHVS and CDR2 FNYEAQ. The chain's CDR3 is CASSSRLAGAYEQYF. In DNA, the CDR3 is TGTGCCAGCAGCTCGCGACTAGCGGGAGCCTACGAGCAGTACTTC.

The genes are TRBV6-5 and TRBJ2-2, with D possibly TRBD1 on 5 matching bases. CDR1 and CDR2 from the germline V gene are MNHEY and SVGAGI. The V end was cut by 4 bases, the J end by 3 bases, with 9 bases between. This CDR3 is built from 14 residues. The CDR3 spells CASSSTDYTGELFF. CDR3 DNA: TGTGCCAGCAGTTCGACAGACTACACCGGGGAGCTGTTTTTT.

The CDR3 DNA reads as TGTGCCAGCAGCTTGCCGGGGCGGGGCTCTGGGGCCAACGTCCTGACTTTC. Its translation: CASSLPGRGSGANVLTF. V is TRBV5-4 and J is TRBJ2-6, with D possibly being TRBD2 (6 bases). V lost 1 base to trimming and J lost 0 bases, with 11 bases between them. This CDR3 spans 17 amino acids. Germline V gene sequence: CDR1 SGHNT, CDR2 YYREEE (reference sequence). The full variable domain, completed using reference TRBV5-4 and TRBJ2-6, is ETGVTQSPTHLIKTRGQQVTLRCSSQSGHNTVSWYQQALGQGPQFIFQYYREEENGRGNFPPRFSGLQFPNYSSELNVNALELDDSALYLCASSLPGRGSGANVLTFGAGSRLTVL.

This chain connects TRBV10-3 to TRBJ2-1; D is possibly TRBD1 (7 bases). The CDR3 runs 15 residues. Trimming shortened V by 3 bases and J by 7 bases, and 16 bases separated the two germline ends. CDR1 and CDR2 from the germline V gene are ENHRY and SYGVKD. CDR3 nucleotides: TGTGCCATCAGTGACCTCCGGACAGGAGGGAATGAGCAGTTCTTC. Its translation is CAISDLRTGGNEQFF.

This chain links TRBV29-1 with TRBJ2-5; D is perhaps TRBD1 (5 bases). In germline, CDR1 is SQVTM, CDR2 ANQGSEA. V was clipped by 3 bases and J by 5 bases, with 16 bases between them. The CDR3 is made up of 14 amino acids. CDR3 in amino acids: CSVDRGWQKETQYF. In DNA form, the CDR3 reads TGCAGCGTTGATAGGGGTTGGCAGAAGGAGACCCAGTACTTC.

This clone was seen once. This sequence joins TRBV7-9 and TRBJ1-4, with 7 positions matching TRBD1. The length of the CDR3 is 14 residues. Germline loops: CDR1 SEHNR, CDR2 FQNEAQ (reference sequence). V was pared by 5 bases and J by 7 bases, with 7 bases of the junction left unmatched. The CDR3 reads CASSPGTVSEKLFF. For the CDR3, the DNA is TGTGCCAGCAGCCCAGGGACAGTTTCTGAAAAACTGTTTTTT.

The genes are TRBV28 and TRBJ2-5, with 13 positions matching TRBD2. The junction had 4 bases not matched to a gene; V was cut back by 4 bases and J by 2 bases. Germline values: CDR1 MDHEN, CDR2 SYDVKM. The CDR3 has 16 amino acids. CDR3 DNA: TGTGCCAGCAGTTCGGGACTAGCGGGGCGTCAAGAGACCCAGTACTTC. As protein: CASSSGLAGRQETQYF.

The chain recombines TRBV5-4 with TRBJ2-1, with D unresolved. Trimming took 1 base from V and 1 from J, leaving 9 bases between them. CDR3 size: 15 residues. Germline lookup yields CDR1 SGHNT and CDR2 YYREEE (reference sequence). CDR3 region: CASSLPAESYNEQFF. In DNA form, the CDR3 reads TGTGCCAGCAGCTTGCCGGCGGAGTCCTACAATGAGCAGTTCTTC. Full variable domain (remainder filled in from reference TRBV5-4 and TRBJ2-1): ETGVTQSPTHLIKTRGQQVTLRCSSQSGHNTVSWYQQALGQGPQFIFQYYREEENGRGNFPPRFSGLQFPNYSSELNVNALELDDSALYLCASSLPAESYNEQFFGPGTRLTVL.

The gene calls are TRBV6-6 and TRBJ2-7; D may be TRBD1 or TRBD2 (6 bases each). The CDR3 length is 15 residues. The germline V gene encodes CDR1 MNHNY and CDR2 SVGAGI (reference sequence). Trimming cost V 5 bases and J 0 bases, with 14 bases left between them. This CDR3 is CASSPGDSSSYEQYF. DNA of the CDR3: TGTGCCAGCAGTCCAGGGGACTCCAGCTCCTACGAGCAGTACTTC.

The rearrangement links TRBV28 to TRBJ1-5; possibly TRBD1 for D (5 bases). Germline V gene data show CDR1 as MDHEN and CDR2 as SYDVKM. The V end was cut by 3 bases, the J end by 6 bases, with 9 bases between. The CDR3 is made up of 13 amino acids. The CDR3, as DNA: TGTGCCAGCAGTTTTGGGGGTAGTCAGCCCCAGCATTTT. Translation gives CASSFGGSQPQHF.

This chain connects TRBV6-1 to TRBJ2-2; no definite D call. The CDR3 is 14 residues long. Looked up from germline, CDR1 is MNHNS and CDR2 is SASEGT. Deletions cut 5 bases from V and 3 bases from J, with 10 bases between. The CDR3 DNA follows: TGTGCCAGCAGTCCCCCCGAGTACACCGGGGAGCTGTTTTTT. It yields the protein CASSPPEYTGELFF.

V is TRBV2 and J is TRBJ2-1, with D uncertain. CDR3 length equals 13 residues. V gave up 6 bases and J gave up 0 bases, with 6 bases separating them. Per the germline V gene, CDR1 is SNHLY and CDR2 is FYNNEI. The CDR3 DNA reads as TGTGCCAGCAGCGGTCCCTCCTACAATGAGCAGTTCTTC. Residues: CASSGPSYNEQFF.

This rearrangement joins TRBV5-6 to TRBJ2-3; possible D gene TRBD1, 5 bases. This CDR3 has 16 amino acids. Germline V gives CDR1 SGHDT, CDR2 YYEEEE. V lost 1 base to trimming and J lost 4 bases, with 16 bases between them. CDR3 region: CASSLIGAGWADTQYF. In DNA, the CDR3 is TGTGCCAGCAGCTTGATTGGCGCAGGGTGGGCAGATACGCAGTATTTT.

The chain links TRBV6-6 to TRBJ1-2; the match to TRBD1 covers 7 bases. From germline, CDR1 is MNHNY and CDR2 SVGAGI (reference sequence). V dropped 7 bases and J dropped 4; count of bases not matched to a gene: 15. CDR3 length: 16 amino acids. The CDR3 spells CASTLDLGTERYGYTF. CDR3 nucleotide sequence: TGTGCCAGCACGCTTGACCTCGGGACAGAACGCTATGGCTACACCTTC.

The chain is built from TRBV5-4 and TRBJ2-2; maybe TRBD1 (6 bases). Trimming pared 1 base from V and 4 bases from J, leaving 11 bases between. Germline CDR1 is SGHNT and CDR2 is YYREEE (reference sequence). The CDR3 totals 15 residues. CDR3: CASSLWGPVTGELFF. DNA for the CDR3: TGTGCCAGCAGCTTGTGGGGGCCTGTCACCGGGGAGCTGTTTTTT.

This sequence joins TRBV29-1 and TRBJ1-2; 9 bases fit TRBD1. Germline loops: CDR1 SQVTM, CDR2 ANQGSEA. This CDR3 is built from 13 residues. V shed 7 bases and J 5 bases; nucleotides not matched to a gene: 8. The CDR3 protein is CSALGQGIYGYTF. CDR3 bases: TGCAGCGCCCTCGGACAGGGGATATATGGCTACACCTTC.

The rearrangement joins TRBV7-3 to TRBJ1-1; D is unresolved. V was trimmed by 0 bases and J by 6 bases, leaving 8 bases between them. The CDR3 is 13 amino acids. Germline V lookup: CDR1 SGHTA, CDR2 FQGTGA. The CDR3: CASSLTKGAEAFF. CDR3 DNA sequence: TGTGCCAGCAGCTTAACGAAAGGAGCTGAAGCTTTCTTT.

This clone has a single count. The rearrangement joins TRBV6-6 to TRBJ1-5; no clear D. Trimming left V 0 bases short and J 4 bases short, with 10 bases between. The CDR3 runs to 15 residues. Germline CDR1 MNHNY, CDR2 SVGAGI (reference sequence). Written as DNA, the CDR3 is TGTGCCAGCAGTTACTCCAGGCGGCTGAATCAGCCCCAGCATTTT. This gives the protein CASSYSRRLNQPQHF.

The chain carries TRBV18 and TRBJ2-3, with D tentatively TRBD2 (6 bases). The CDR3 length is 16 residues. The V gene's germline CDR1 is KGHSH and CDR2 LQKENI. The V end lost 4 bases, the J end lost 3 bases, and 17 bases lay between the germline ends. In DNA, the CDR3 is TGTGCCAGCTCACAAACCCAGGGAGGTTGGACAGATACGCAGTATTTT. Translated: CASSQTQGGWTDTQYF. Using reference TRBV18 and TRBJ2-3 for the parts outside the CDR3, the full variable domain is NAGVMQNPRHLVRRRGQEARLRCSPMKGHSHVYWYRQLPEEGLKFMVYLQKENIIDESGMPKERFSAEFPKEGPSILRIQQVVRGDSAAYFCASSQTQGGWTDTQYFGPGTRLTVL.